Listed here are 19 T cell receptor beta chains from one sample, sequenced in a study of shared clonotypes between healthy human individuals. Method: immunoSEQ multiplex PCR; TCRdb's copy keeps in-frame clones and lacks some. This repertoire shows about 600,000 clones, about 98% found once; its top ten account for approximately 0.3%. The naive CD8 population came from CD45RO-negative cells selected for CCR7, without terminally differentiated effector memory CD45RA+ cells. The sample consisted of naive CD8+ T cells sorted from blood. The receptors derive from a man under 40 in good health.

V gene TRBV25-1 combines with J gene TRBJ2-7, with 7 nucleotides matching TRBD2. Germline-derived CDR1 and CDR2 are MGHDK and SYGVNS. Trimming took 3 bases from V and 1 from J; bases not matched to a gene: 3. CDR3 length equals 14 residues. The CDR3 loop is CASSEASGSYEQYF. The CDR3 bases are TGTGCCAGCAGTGAGGCTAGCGGATCCTACGAGCAGTACTTC.

The gene calls are TRBV7-8 and TRBJ2-1; the match to TRBD1 covers 7 bases. The CDR3 spans 13 residues. J lost 9 bases, V lost 5 bases, and 7 bases had no gene match. CDR1 and CDR2 from the germline V gene are SGHVS and FQNEAQ. The CDR3 loop is CASSPGTVAEQFF. The CDR3 nucleotides are TGTGCCAGCAGCCCAGGGACAGTTGCTGAGCAGTTCTTC.

The chain employs TRBV11-2 and TRBJ2-7; maybe TRBD2 (5 bases). Trimming removed 5 bases at V and 3 bases at J, with 11 bases between. Germline loops: CDR1 SGHAT, CDR2 FQNNGV. The CDR3 is 13 amino acids. The CDR3 bases are TGTGCCAGCAGCCCCGACTACTTCTACGAGCAGTACTTC. Translated, it gives CASSPDYFYEQYF.

This clone came up once. V gene TRBV27 combines with J gene TRBJ2-7, with no clear D. The CDR3 length is 17 residues. Germline V gene sequence: CDR1 MNHEY, CDR2 SMNVEV (reference sequence). V was trimmed by 7 bases and J by 3 bases, leaving 25 bases between them. The CDR3 DNA follows: TGTGCCAGCACCTCAAGTAGGACGGCGCCTTTACTCTACGAGCAGTACTTC. It yields the protein CASTSSRTAPLLYEQYF.

The V call is TRBV7-2, the J call TRBJ2-2; no clear D. CDR1 and CDR2 (germline): SGHTA, FQGNSA. V was clipped by 1 base and J by 3 bases, with 6 bases between them. This CDR3 is 14 amino acids long. The CDR3: CASSLGQYTGELFF. The CDR3 DNA sequence: TGTGCCAGCAGCTTAGGGCAGTACACCGGGGAGCTGTTTTTT.

Regarding this clone: Other DNA sequences in the same sample also yield this CDR3. The chain employs TRBV6-5 and TRBJ2-1; 7 positions agree with TRBD2. The CDR3 is 12 amino acids. Per the germline V gene, CDR1 is MNHEY and CDR2 is SVGAGI. J was trimmed by 10 bases and V by 6 bases; bases with no gene match: 6. The CDR3 nucleotides read TGTGCCAGCAGCCTCGGGGGGAGCGAGCAGTTCTTC. As protein: CASSLGGSEQFF.

This clone was recorded only once. The V call is TRBV10-1, the J call TRBJ2-1; D remains ambiguous. V lost 3 bases and J lost 6, with 12 bases in between. This CDR3 region has 14 residues. Germline CDR1 is WNHNN and CDR2 is SYGVQD (reference sequence). CDR3: CASSEDLASNEQFF. The CDR3 coding sequence is TGCGCCAGCAGTGAAGACCTCGCCTCCAATGAGCAGTTCTTC.

This clone was picked up a small number of times. In DNA, the CDR3 is TGTGCCAGCAGCGGAGACGTGATCTATGGCTACACCTTC. Its translation: CASSGDVIYGYTF. The rearrangement links TRBV5-5 to TRBJ1-2; D is unclear. CDR3 length: 13 residues. Germline CDR1 is SGHKS and CDR2 is YYEKEE (reference sequence). Trimming took off 4 bases at V and 4 bases at J, with 11 bases between the two ends.

J is TRBJ2-7 and V is TRBV29-1; D is uncertain. CDR1 SQVTM and CDR2 ANQGSEA come from the germline V gene. Trimming stripped 7 bases from V and 2 bases from J, with 9 bases between. The CDR3 totals 11 residues. The DNA for the CDR3 is TGCAGCGCCCGCAATACCTACGAGCAGTACTTC. Translation: CSARNTYEQYF.

Concerning this clone: This sample includes further DNA sequences coding for the same CDR3. The chain combines TRBV7-2 with TRBJ2-7; no clear D gene. CDR3 length: 11 amino acids. Germline lookup yields CDR1 SGHTA and CDR2 FQGNSA. The V end lost 1 base, the J end lost 4 bases, and 2 bases lay between the germline ends. CDR3 coding DNA: TGTGCCAGCAGCTTAGTTTACGAGCAGTACTTC. Translation: CASSLVYEQYF.

The J gene is TRBJ2-1, the V gene TRBV29-1, with TRBD2 identical over 10 bases. Germline V gene sequence: CDR1 SQVTM, CDR2 ANQGSEA. This CDR3 has 15 residues. After removal of 7 bases from V and 8 bases from J, the junction contained 14 bases not matched to a gene. The CDR3 coding sequence is TGCAGCGCCCGAATAGCGGGAGGTAGGAGCGATGAGCAGTTCTTC. Encoded protein: CSARIAGGRSDEQFF.

This chain joins TRBV7-2 and TRBJ2-3; 7 bases are a match to TRBD2. Germline CDR1 reads SGHTA; CDR2 reads FQGNSA. The junction had 9 bases not matched to a gene; V was cut back by 3 bases and J by 0 bases. The CDR3 spans 17 residues. As DNA, the CDR3 is TGTGCCAGCAGCTTGCGGGACTACCCAAGTAGCACAGATACGCAGTATTTT. Amino acids: CASSLRDYPSSTDTQYF.

The rearrangement uses TRBV28 and TRBJ2-4, with 8 bases matching TRBD1. CDR1 and CDR2 from the germline V gene are MDHEN and SYDVKM. J lost 8 bases, V lost 6 bases, and 6 bases had no gene match. CDR3 length: 13 residues. In nucleotides, the CDR3 is TGTGCCAGCAGCATGACAGGGGCGGACATTCAGTACTTC. It translates to CASSMTGADIQYF.

This chain uses TRBV11-2 with TRBJ2-1; D might be TRBD2 (6 bases). The V end was cut by 5 bases, the J end by 8 bases, with 28 bases between. This CDR3 comprises 18 residues. CDR1 is SGHAT and CDR2 is FQNNGV in the germline V gene. In DNA, the CDR3 is TGTGCCAGCAGCATCGATAGGCTGGGTAGCGGCTTTATTGATGAGCAGTTCTTC. It is translated as CASSIDRLGSGFIDEQFF.

This clone appeared a single time. The rearrangement uses TRBV5-5 and TRBJ2-4; D may be TRBD1 or TRBD2 (5 bases each). This CDR3 comprises 16 residues. Trimming took 4 bases from V and 6 from J, leaving 20 bases between them. Germline V gene lookup returns CDR1 SGHKS and CDR2 YYEKEE (reference sequence). CDR3: CASSGWGSWSLNIQYF. The CDR3 bases are TGTGCCAGCAGCGGGTGGGGGAGTTGGTCCCTAAACATTCAGTACTTC.

The genes are TRBV7-2 and TRBJ2-1; possible D gene TRBD1, 6 bases. V lost 5 bases and J lost 10, with 18 bases in between. CDR3 length: 14 residues. CDR1 and CDR2 (germline): SGHTA, FQGNSA. The chain's CDR3 is CASSPLAGAREQFF. The CDR3 bases are TGTGCCAGCAGCCCGCTAGCAGGGGCTCGCGAGCAGTTCTTC.

This clone was recorded only once. The V call is TRBV9, the J call TRBJ1-5; D might be TRBD1 (5 bases). Germline CDR1 and CDR2: SGDLS and YYNGEE. V lost 0 bases and J 5 bases, leaving 9 bases between the germline ends. The CDR3 consists of 14 residues. CDR3 protein: CASSVGGDYQPQHF. CDR3 coding DNA: TGTGCCAGCAGCGTAGGAGGGGATTATCAGCCCCAGCATTTT.

This clone has a single count. CDR3 in amino acids: CASSEDNYGYTF. CDR3 in DNA: TGTGCCAGCAGCGAAGACAACTATGGCTACACCTTC. The chain links TRBV7-6 to TRBJ1-2; unclear D gene. The CDR3 has 12 amino acids. The V end was cut by 5 bases, the J end by 2 bases, with 6 bases between. Germline V gene sequence: CDR1 SGHVS, CDR2 FNYEAQ.

In DNA form, the CDR3 reads TGTGCCAGCAGCCTCAGGGGATTGGCTGACGGGAGCTCCTACAATGAGCAGTTCTTC. Protein sequence: CASSLRGLADGSSYNEQFF. The V call is TRBV5-6, the J call TRBJ2-1; D possibly matches TRBD1 or TRBD2 (6 bases each). Per the germline V gene, CDR1 is SGHDT and CDR2 is YYEEEE. Trimming took off 4 bases at V and 0 bases at J, with 23 bases between the two ends. The CDR3 is 19 residues long.